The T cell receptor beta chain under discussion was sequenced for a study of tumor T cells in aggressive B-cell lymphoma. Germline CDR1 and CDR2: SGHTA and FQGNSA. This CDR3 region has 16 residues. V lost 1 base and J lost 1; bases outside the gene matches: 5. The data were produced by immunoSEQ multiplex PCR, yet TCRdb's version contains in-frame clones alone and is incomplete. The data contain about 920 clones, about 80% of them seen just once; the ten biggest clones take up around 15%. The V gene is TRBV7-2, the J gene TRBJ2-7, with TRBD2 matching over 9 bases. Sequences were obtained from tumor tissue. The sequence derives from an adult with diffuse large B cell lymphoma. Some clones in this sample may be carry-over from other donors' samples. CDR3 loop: CASSLGGLAPSYEQYF. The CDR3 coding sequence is TGTGCCAGCAGCTTAGGGGGACTAGCCCCATCCTACGAGCAGTACTTC.